Listed below are T cell receptor beta chains from one sample, sequenced in a study of cytomegalovirus exposure and HLA in healthy donors. The protocol was immunoSEQ multiplex PCR, while the TCRdb copy is restricted to in-frame clones and leaves out a portion. The data hold under 200,000 clones, with around four fifths observed a single time. Specimen: PBMCs. These receptors were taken from a young man in good health and CMV-seronegative. Each CDR3 is given with its conserved first and last residue. Size is omitted from some rows. Given values are once, few, many or a class for expanded clones.

>TRBV2|few
CASSEAWLREQFF
>TRBV7-9|-
CASTLGLGVTGYTF
>TRBV11-2|-
CASSLGPLALLYNEQFF
>TRBV7-9|-
CASSLPQLGQPPAAFF
>TRBV19|-
CASSIWTSGKETQYF
>TRBV23-1|-
CASSQRHRGLEAFF
>TRBV7-7|-
CASTPGTGINEKLFF
>TRBV29-1|-
CSVGGGGNTGELFF
>TRBV7-9|-
CASSHEGVGTEAFF
>TRBV10-2|-
CASSEARASGANVLTF
>TRBV4-1|-
CASSQPTRQDRGDEKLFF
>TRBV29-1|-
CSVSPPLAGLTDTQYF
>TRBV19|few
CASSMGPGQGANQPQHF
>TRBV15|once
CATSRDRGILGEKLFF
>TRBV25-1|-
CASTPTGVEKLFF
>TRBV6-1|few
CASIGDLQGYEQYF
>TRBV30|-
CAWKPRTSGRAGYTGELFF
>TRBV18|-
CASSGDRANTEAFF
>TRBV6-4|-
CASRLEPFGTDTQYF
>TRBV6-1|-
CASSEDFPWTQPGQPQHF
>TRBV5-6|-
CASSLIAGAHEQYF
>TRBV21-1|-
CASEDRDRIYEQYF
>TRBV9|few
CASSVSTGTEKLFF
>TRBV6-5|once
CASSLKQGATYEQYF
>TRBV4-1|few
CASSQGLTRDRETQYF
>TRBV29-1|-
CSANVGVEAFF
>TRBV7-2|-
CASSLAWGEYQETQYF
>TRBV11-3|-
CASSSNRADTQYF
>TRBV5-1|-
CASRPRTDGEQYF